The 18 T cell receptor beta chains below all came from one sample that was sequenced in a study of blood T cell repertoires in COVID-19. The method was immunoSEQ multiplex PCR; TCRdb's version includes in-frame clones alone and lacks a portion of them. This sample has 270,000 or so clones, with around 86% found just once. Material: peripheral blood. The origin of the receptors is a woman in her sixties or seventies with active or convalescent COVID-19.

This clone was seen a single time. The chain joins TRBV5-1 to TRBJ2-7, with D unresolved. Germline CDR1 and CDR2: SGHRS and YFSETQ. The CDR3 runs 15 residues. Trimming stripped 0 bases from V and 0 bases from J, with 10 bases between. The chain's CDR3 is CASSLGALSSYEQYF. The CDR3 nucleotides read TGCGCCAGCAGCTTGGGGGCACTCAGCTCCTACGAGCAGTACTTC.

The V gene is TRBV12-2, the J gene TRBJ1-1; the table names TRBD1, a call not compared with the DNA. TRBV12-2 is a pseudogene segment. The CDR3 is 22 amino acids. In DNA, the CDR3 is TGTGCAAGTCGCTTAGGTACAGTCGGGGGCACAGGGGAGTGGAATGTGAACACTGAAGCTTTCTTT. Amino acid sequence: CASRLGTVGGTGEWNVNTEAFF.

In this sample, this clone turned up a few times. The genes are TRBV18 and TRBJ1-6; D is ambiguous. With 2 bases removed from V and 5 bases from J, the gap between germline ends came to 13 bases. The CDR3 length is 16 residues. CDR1 and CDR2 (germline): KGHSH, LQKENI. CDR3 protein: CASSPSVGVNNSPLHF. As DNA, the CDR3 is TGTGCCAGCTCACCATCGGTCGGAGTTAATAATTCACCCCTCCACTTT.

This clone was detected only a few times. V and J are TRBV10-3 and TRBJ1-5; maybe TRBD1 (6 bases). The germline V gene has CDR1 ENHRY and CDR2 SYGVKD. V was cut by 0 bases and J by 6 bases, with 12 bases left in between. This CDR3 region has 15 residues. The CDR3 loop is CAISESSGEGQPQHF. Here the CDR3 DNA reads TGTGCCATCAGTGAGTCGTCAGGGGAAGGTCAGCCCCAGCATTTT.

This rearrangement joins TRBV19 to TRBJ2-3; 7 positions match TRBD2. The CDR3 covers 15 residues. J lost 1 base, V lost 7 bases, and 8 bases had no gene match. CDR1 is LNHDA, CDR2 SQIVND, per germline (reference sequence). The CDR3 loop is CASIGGKLGTDTQYF. As DNA, the CDR3 is TGTGCCAGTATCGGGGGGAAACTTGGCACAGATACGCAGTATTTT. Supplemented by reference TRBV19 and TRBJ2-3, the full variable domain reads DGGITQSPKYLFRKEGQNVTLSCEQNLNHDAMYWYRQDPGQGLRLIYYSQIVNDFQKGDIAEGYSVSREKKESFPLTVTSAQKNPTAFYLCASIGGKLGTDTQYFGPGTRLTVL.

This clone was detected ten times or more. The chain combines TRBV5-4 with TRBJ1-1; D is perhaps TRBD1 (6 bases). Germline CDR1 is SGHNT and CDR2 is YYREEE (reference sequence). The germline V and J ends were trimmed by 4 bases and 2 bases, with 21 bases remaining between them. The CDR3 runs 17 residues. In DNA, the CDR3 is TGTGCCAGCAGCCAGGGGCGTTTTTCTCAGACAAACACTGAAGCTTTCTTT. Protein product: CASSQGRFSQTNTEAFF.

This clone was recorded once. The chain is built from TRBV2 and TRBJ2-5; TRBD2 matches at 13 bases. Germline V gene sequence: CDR1 SNHLY, CDR2 FYNNEI. The V segment lost 8 bases and the J segment 3 bases; nucleotides outside the gene matches: 6. There are 15 residues in the CDR3. The CDR3 region is CASGGGLAGEETQYF. The CDR3 nucleotides read TGTGCCAGCGGCGGCGGACTAGCGGGGGAAGAGACCCAGTACTTC. The full variable domain, rest sourced from reference TRBV2 and TRBJ2-5, is EPEVTQTPSHQVTQMGQEVILRCVPISNHLYFYWYRQILGQKVEFLVSFYNNEISEKSEIFDDQFSVERPDGSNFTLKIRSTKLEDSAMYFCASGGGLAGEETQYFGPGTRLLVL.

V gene TRBV14 combines with J gene TRBJ1-2, with TRBD1 matching 10 bases. The CDR3 consists of 16 residues. CDR1 SGHDN and CDR2 FVKESK come from the germline V gene. Trimming at V came to 3 bases and at J to 0 bases, leaving 4 bases not matched to a gene. As DNA, the CDR3 is TGTGCCAGCAGCCAGGGGACAGGGGCAGCTAACTATGGCTACACCTTC. It encodes CASSQGTGAANYGYTF.

This clone showed up just a few times. J is TRBJ2-2 and V is TRBV27, with D perhaps TRBD1 (6 bases). The CDR3 extends over 12 amino acids. V gave up 4 bases and J gave up 7 bases, with 7 bases separating them. Looked up from germline, CDR1 is MNHEY and CDR2 is SMNVEV (reference sequence). The CDR3 DNA sequence: TGTGCCAGCAGTTCCAGGGGCGGGGAGCTGTTTTTT. Protein: CASSSRGGELFF.

The chain combines TRBV7-2 with TRBJ2-3, with a weak D call TRBD2 (5 bases). Trimming took off 4 bases at V and 11 bases at J, with 19 bases between the two ends. Germline CDR1 is SGHTA and CDR2 is FQGNSA. This CDR3 has 14 residues. The CDR3 region has the DNA TGTGCCAGCAGCTCTTCGGGGAGTAGGGCCGAGCAGTATTTT. Its translation is CASSSSGSRAEQYF.

The chain carries TRBV5-1 and TRBJ2-7, with TRBD1 matching 8 bases. This CDR3 has 18 amino acids. CDR1 and CDR2 from the germline V gene are SGHRS and YFSETQ. V shed 0 bases and J 2 bases; nucleotides not matched to a gene: 13. DNA for the CDR3: TGCGCCAGCAGCTTGGCCCTCTTTGACAGGGGCATTACCTACGAGCAGTACTTC. This gives the protein CASSLALFDRGITYEQYF.

The chain couples TRBV7-2 to TRBJ1-3; no clear D gene. Trimming left V 6 bases short and J 4 bases short, with 13 bases between. Germline CDR1 reads SGHTA; CDR2 reads FQGNSA. The CDR3 loop spans 14 amino acids. CDR3 DNA sequence: TGTGCCAGCAGTTCTACCATTCCGGGAAACACCATATATTTT. Translating it yields CASSSTIPGNTIYF.

The chain carries TRBV27 and TRBJ2-7; TRBD1 matches 8 bases. The CDR3 runs to 15 residues. V was pared by 4 bases and J by 9 bases, with 14 bases of the junction left unmatched. Per germline, CDR1 MNHEY and CDR2 SMNVEV (reference sequence). The CDR3 region has the DNA TGTGCCAGCAGTTCAACATCCGGACAGGGAAGAGGGCAGTACTTC. Its translation: CASSSTSGQGRGQYF.

The chain uses TRBV5-4 and TRBJ1-1; TRBD1 aligns across 7 bases. This CDR3 contains 15 residues. The germline V gene has CDR1 SGHNT and CDR2 YYREEE (reference sequence). The ends lost 2 bases at V and 2 bases at J; junction bases unmatched: 6. In DNA form, the CDR3 reads TGTGCCAGCAGCTTAACGGGGACAGCTAACACTGAAGCTTTCTTT. It yields the protein CASSLTGTANTEAFF.

The chain joins TRBV7-2 to TRBJ2-7, with D possibly TRBD1 on 6 matching bases. V lost 5 bases to trimming and J lost 1 base, with 15 bases between them. Germline V lookup: CDR1 SGHTA, CDR2 FQGNSA. The CDR3 is 15 amino acids. The CDR3 region is CASSPHRDTSYEQYF. The CDR3 coding sequence is TGTGCCAGCAGCCCTCACCGGGACACTTCCTACGAGCAGTACTTC.

The chain has TRBV5-1 and TRBJ2-1; 13 nucleotides align to TRBD2. In germline, CDR1 is SGHRS, CDR2 YFSETQ. V was pared by 0 bases and J by 2 bases, with 5 bases of the junction left unmatched. This CDR3 contains 18 residues. CDR3 protein: CASSLGTSGGPPYNEQFF. For the CDR3, the DNA is TGCGCCAGCAGCTTGGGGACTAGCGGGGGCCCCCCCTACAATGAGCAGTTCTTC.

In this sample, this clone is medium-sized (0.01 to 0.1%). The chain uses TRBV7-9 and TRBJ2-7, with D perhaps matching TRBD1 (5 bases). V dropped 0 bases and J dropped 5 bases, with 17 bases sitting between them. Germline CDR1 reads SEHNR; CDR2 reads FQNEAQ (reference sequence). The CDR3 covers 16 residues. The CDR3 DNA reads TGTGCCAGCAGCTTAGCAGGGGCAGGGTTCCGAAACGAGCAGTACTTC. This gives the protein CASSLAGAGFRNEQYF. Variable domain in full (rest from reference TRBV7-9 and TRBJ2-7): DTGVSQNPRHKITKRGQNVTFRCDPISEHNRLYWYRQTLGQGPEFLTYFQNEAQLEKSRLLSDRFSAERPKGSFSTLEIQRTEQGDSAMYLCASSLAGAGFRNEQYFGPGTRLTVT.

As DNA, the CDR3 is TGTGCCAGTAGTATAGAGGGCTTCGAAGCTTTCTTT. Encoded protein: CASSIEGFEAFF. The chain employs TRBV19 and TRBJ1-1; D ambiguous. The CDR3 contains 12 residues. V was pared by 0 bases and J by 8 bases, with 7 bases between. Per germline, CDR1 LNHDA and CDR2 SQIVND (reference sequence).